These 19 T cell receptor beta chains were all obtained from the same sample, sequenced in a study of T cell responses to AZD1222 COVID-19 vaccine. Only in-frame clones appear in the TCRdb table, and some are missing; sequencing was by immunoSEQ multiplex PCR. The table has about 150,000 clones, approximately 94% seen once. The sample here was peripheral blood, taken on day 0 of AZD1222 vaccination. Receptor source: an adult in good health.

The chain employs TRBV6-1 and TRBJ2-5; tentative D call: TRBD2 (5 bases). The CDR3 is 14 amino acids. Germline assignment: CDR1 MNHNS and CDR2 SASEGT. The V end was cut by 0 bases, the J end by 5 bases, with 10 bases between. The CDR3: CASSEATRGETQYF. CDR3 bases: TGTGCCAGCAGTGAAGCGACGCGAGGGGAGACCCAGTACTTC.

The chain combines TRBV6-2 or TRBV6-3 with TRBJ2-7; tentative D call: TRBD2 (5 bases). V gave up 1 base and J gave up 3 bases, with 10 bases separating them. CDR1 is MNHEY and CDR2 is SVGEGT in the germline V gene. The CDR3 consists of 14 residues. CDR3 DNA: TGTGCCAGCAGTTACTTTGGACGGGACTACGAGCAGTACTTC. Its protein is CASSYFGRDYEQYF.

This rearrangement joins TRBV3-1 (or the pseudogene TRBV3-2) to TRBJ2-1; D gene unclear. CDR3 length equals 14 residues. Germline CDR1 LGHDT, CDR2 YNNKEL (reference sequence). Trimming stripped 4 bases from V and 4 bases from J, with 11 bases between. CDR3 residues: CASSPRTVYNEQFF. The CDR3 region has the DNA TGTGCCAGCAGCCCGCGGACGGTGTACAATGAGCAGTTCTTC.

This clone has only a few counts. The rearrangement links TRBV27 to TRBJ1-6; 8 bases are a match to TRBD1. CDR1 and CDR2 from the germline V gene are MNHEY and SMNVEV (reference sequence). V lost 6 bases and J lost 9; bases outside the gene matches: 7. The CDR3 runs 14 residues. CDR3 DNA sequence: TGTGCCAGCAGCGACAGGGGAGTTGGTTCACCCCTCCACTTT. This translates into CASSDRGVGSPLHF.

The chain carries TRBV19 and TRBJ1-1; D is unresolved. Deletions cut 7 bases from V and 4 bases from J, with 19 bases between. CDR1 and CDR2 (germline): LNHDA, SQIVND (reference sequence). The CDR3 runs to 15 residues. The CDR3 loop is CASTGVREGGTEAFF. The DNA for the CDR3 is TGTGCCAGTACGGGCGTTCGGGAAGGTGGCACTGAAGCTTTCTTT.

CDR3 residues: CASSIGVNTEAFF. The CDR3 nucleotides read TGTGCCAGCAGTATCGGAGTGAACACTGAAGCTTTCTTT. This chain connects TRBV2 to TRBJ1-1; D gene ambiguous. V was shortened by 5 bases and J by 0 bases, with 7 bases between the two germline ends. The germline CDR1 and CDR2 sequences are SNHLY and FYNNEI. The CDR3 consists of 13 residues.

The V gene is TRBV6-5, the J gene TRBJ2-7; either TRBD1 or TRBD2 may fit D (7 bases each). The V end was cut by 5 bases, the J end by 0 bases, with 14 bases between. CDR3 length: 15 amino acids. Germline loops: CDR1 MNHEY, CDR2 SVGAGI. CDR3 sequence (DNA): TGTGCCAGCAGTAAGCCAGGGGGGGACTCCTACGAGCAGTACTTC. Encoded protein: CASSKPGGDSYEQYF.

The J gene is TRBJ2-7, the V gene TRBV19; perhaps TRBD1 as D (6 bases). This CDR3 comprises 13 residues. Germline assignment: CDR1 LNHDA and CDR2 SQIVND (reference sequence). The germline V and J ends were trimmed by 3 bases and 4 bases, with 10 bases remaining between them. The chain's CDR3 is CASSISGAYEQYF. CDR3 DNA: TGTGCCAGTAGTATCTCAGGGGCGTACGAGCAGTACTTC.

The V and J genes are TRBV6-6 and TRBJ1-3, with D unclear. Trimming shortened V by 2 bases and J by 0 bases, and 8 bases separated the two germline ends. CDR3 length: 15 residues. The V gene's germline CDR1 is MNHNY and CDR2 SVGAGI (reference sequence). The DNA for the CDR3 is TGTGCCAGCAGTTACCTGTCTAACTCTGGAAACACCATATATTTT. Protein product: CASSYLSNSGNTIYF.

V is TRBV29-1 and J is TRBJ2-7; possible D gene TRBD1, 6 bases. Trimming pared 6 bases from V and 2 bases from J, leaving 14 bases between. This CDR3 is 13 amino acids long. Germline loops: CDR1 SQVTM, CDR2 ANQGSEA. CDR3 loop: CSVADSDPYEQYF. The CDR3 DNA is TGCAGCGTGGCGGACAGCGACCCCTACGAGCAGTACTTC.

This chain uses TRBV6-5 with TRBJ2-1; D is possibly TRBD2 (6 bases). This CDR3 has 15 amino acids. Trimming removed 4 bases at V and 0 bases at J, with 10 bases between. The germline CDR1 and CDR2 sequences are MNHEY and SVGAGI. CDR3 bases: TGTGCCAGCAGTTTTTCGGGGGACTCCTACAATGAGCAGTTCTTC. Translated: CASSFSGDSYNEQFF.

V is TRBV10-3 and J is TRBJ1-1; D call uncertain. The germline V gene encodes CDR1 ENHRY and CDR2 SYGVKD. The CDR3 sequence is 14 residues long. Trimming took off 8 bases at V and 0 bases at J, with 13 bases between the two ends. The CDR3 sequence: CAIAGNLMNTEAFF. CDR3 sequence (DNA): TGTGCCATCGCGGGGAATCTGATGAACACTGAAGCTTTCTTT.

V usage is TRBV18 and J usage is TRBJ2-1; tentative D call: TRBD2 (5 bases). The CDR3 covers 14 residues. The V gene lost 3 bases and the J gene lost 3 bases, with 9 bases spanning the gap. Germline V lookup: CDR1 KGHSH, CDR2 LQKENI. The CDR3 here is CASSPERIYNEQFF. The CDR3 DNA is TGTGCCAGCTCACCGGAGCGGATCTACAATGAGCAGTTCTTC.

The J gene is TRBJ2-5, the V gene TRBV28, with D possibly being TRBD2 (7 bases). The V end was cut by 6 bases, the J end by 6 bases, with 20 bases between. The V gene's germline CDR1 is MDHEN and CDR2 SYDVKM. CDR3 length: 15 amino acids. The CDR3 DNA sequence: TGTGCCAGCAGAAAAGGGGGAGGGGTTGAAAAGACCCAGTACTTC. This sequence encodes CASRKGGGVEKTQYF.

The V gene is TRBV9, the J gene TRBJ2-1; 9 bases map to TRBD2. With 2 bases clipped from V and 5 bases from J, the junction kept 8 bases outside the gene matches. Germline V gives CDR1 SGDLS, CDR2 YYNGEE. The CDR3 spans 16 residues. CDR3: CASSVAISGGDNEQFF. The DNA of the CDR3 is TGTGCCAGCAGCGTGGCAATTAGCGGGGGAGACAATGAGCAGTTCTTC.

V and J are TRBV7-3 and TRBJ2-2; D not resolved. Germline CDR1 SGHTA, CDR2 FQGTGA. Trimming pared 5 bases from V and 2 bases from J, leaving 6 bases between. This CDR3 is built from 13 residues. The CDR3 loop is CASSPANTGELFF. CDR3 nucleotide sequence: TGTGCCAGCAGCCCAGCCAACACCGGGGAGCTGTTTTTT.

Only one count was recorded for this clone. The chain has TRBV7-9 and TRBJ2-1, with a possible D match to TRBD1 (6 bases). The CDR3 is made up of 13 amino acids. The V and J ends lost 3 bases and 8 bases respectively, with 11 bases between them. Looked up from germline, CDR1 is SEHNR and CDR2 is FQNEAQ (reference sequence). CDR3 in amino acids: CASSLLKGDEQFF. Written as DNA, the CDR3 is TGTGCCAGCAGCTTGCTAAAGGGGGATGAGCAGTTCTTC.

The rearrangement uses TRBV9 and TRBJ2-1; 10 bases agree with TRBD2. CDR1 is SGDLS, CDR2 YYNGEE, per germline. This CDR3 comprises 15 residues. The junction had 3 bases not matched to a gene; V was cut back by 0 bases and J by 6 bases. In DNA form, the CDR3 reads TGTGCCAGCAGCGTAGCCCAGCGGGGGGGCAATGAGCAGTTCTTC. Translated: CASSVAQRGGNEQFF.

This chain links TRBV5-6 with TRBJ1-4, with D possibly being TRBD1 (6 bases). Germline CDR1 and CDR2: SGHDT and YYEEEE. V was clipped by 4 bases and J by 0 bases, with 7 bases between them. The CDR3 is made up of 14 amino acids. Here the CDR3 DNA reads TGTGCCAGCAGCCCAGGGGCAACTAATGAAAAACTGTTTTTT. As protein: CASSPGATNEKLFF.